These T cell receptor beta chains were read from a single sample in a study of cytomegalovirus exposure and HLA in healthy donors. The repertoire was sequenced with immunoSEQ multiplex PCR; TCRdb's copy has only in-frame clones and lacks some. The sample lists about 200,000 clones, around 86% occurring once. The sequencing input was PBMCs. Source of these receptors: a woman in her forties or fifties in good health and CMV-seropositive. Both conserved end residues are trimmed from each CDR3. The D gene is left open where the match is weak.

>TRBJ1-2|TRBV7-2|NA
ASSSNVGFGYT
>TRBJ2-3|TRBV15|NA
ATSRDSKDTQY
>TRBJ1-1|TRBV30|NA
AWSRRVNTEAF
>TRBJ2-2|TRBV27|NA
ASSLTGPNTGELF
>TRBJ2-1|TRBV5-6|NA
ASSLGGSLYEQF
>NA|TRBV5-1|NA
ASSSLTGFPYEQY
>TRBJ1-3|TRBV28|NA
ASRDFLSGNTIY
>TRBJ2-5|TRBV19|TRBD2
ASSSPAGDWEETQY
>TRBJ2-1|TRBV7-9|TRBD1
ASSPAGQGYNEQF
>TRBJ2-1|TRBV10-3|TRBD2
AATGTSGMNEQF
>TRBJ2-7|TRBV6-4|TRBD1
ASRDRGNEQY
>TRBJ1-5|TRBV23-1|NA
ASTQGKTVQPQH
>TRBJ2-1|TRBV5-5|NA
ASSLDGGSQWEQF
>TRBJ1-5|TRBV6-1|NA
ASSEIGPSNQPQH
>TRBJ2-2|TRBV11-3|TRBD2
ASSPGTISTGELF
>TRBJ2-7|TRBV15|TRBD1
ATSSPRSDRAYEQY
>TRBJ2-1|TRBV7-2|NA
ASSLEPHRDEQF
>TRBJ1-2|TRBV19|NA
ASRQDLNYGYT
>TRBJ1-1|TRBV29-1|NA
SVEDIAGTEAF
>TRBJ2-7|TRBV6-6|TRBD2
ASSYGTSGGYEQY
>TRBJ2-3|TRBV13|NA
ASSLDYFTDTQY
>TRBJ2-1|TRBV7-9|TRBD1
ASSLWSTGVDNEQF
>TRBJ2-2|TRBV11-2|TRBD2
ASSLSGGEYGELF
>TRBJ2-3|TRBV28|TRBD2
ASFPVWRGVTDTQY
>TRBJ2-7|TRBV28|NA
ASIRQVLSSYEQY
>TRBJ2-1|TRBV28|TRBD2
ASSLISGRPEGDEQF
>TRBJ1-5|TRBV6-4|NA
ASSRRYQPQH
>TRBJ1-1|TRBV18|NA
ASSPPAQAKAF
>TRBJ2-7|TRBV6-7|TRBD2
ASSSSSGRDEQY
>TRBJ2-3|TRBV5-6|TRBD1
ASSEGQGRDTQY
>TRBJ2-7|TRBV2|NA
ASREQGVVGEQY
>TRBJ1-1|TRBV28|NA
ASSPPVLRTEAF
>TRBJ2-5|TRBV6-1|NA
ASSEATRFPSGQETQY
>TRBJ2-1|TRBV2|TRBD2
ASSEIAGEYNEQF
>TRBJ2-3|TRBV2|TRBD2
ASSAGLAGGDTQY
>TRBJ1-1|TRBV7-2|NA
ASSLEPGGYTEAF
>TRBJ2-3|TRBV10-1|NA
ASSESPITDTQY
>TRBJ2-3|TRBV13|TRBD2
ASSLARTSGGIGTQY
>TRBJ2-5|TRBV18|NA
ASSPAGAIETQY
>TRBJ2-7|TRBV6-5|NA
ASSSPFAGDSYEQY
>TRBJ1-2|TRBV4-2|NA
ASSQDPVLNYGYT
>TRBJ2-3|TRBV15|NA
ATSRAPGDYRGDTQY
>TRBJ2-5|TRBV7-9|NA
ASSLELEQETQY
>TRBJ2-2|TRBV7-9|NA
ASSSVTAGELF
>TRBJ2-7|TRBV10-3|TRBD1
AISEHRGQGRSEQY